This entry lists 3 T cell receptor beta chains sequenced from one sample in a study of shared clonotypes between healthy human individuals. Here immunoSEQ multiplex PCR was the method, and the copy in TCRdb shows in-frame clones only, minus some. The sample lists roughly 1,100,000 clones; around 76% were seen once. The material sequenced was memory CD4+ T cells sorted from blood. The sample's subset: CD45RA-negative fraction. All receptors derive from a young man in good health.

The chain joins TRBV2 to TRBJ1-5, with unresolved D. CDR1 is SNHLY, CDR2 FYNNEI, per germline. Trimming cost V 5 bases and J 2 bases, with 13 bases left between them. The CDR3 runs 15 residues. CDR3 DNA: TGTGCCAGCAGTTCCCAGTCAACGGGCAATCAGCCCCAGCATTTT. It specifies CASSSQSTGNQPQHF.

The chain is built from TRBV27 and TRBJ1-6, with D unclear. With 5 bases removed from V and 4 bases from J, the gap between germline ends came to 6 bases. CDR1 MNHEY and CDR2 SMNVEV come from the germline V gene (reference sequence). The CDR3 contains 13 residues. CDR3 nucleotides: TGTGCCAGCAGTACAGATTATAATTCACCCCTCCACTTT. As protein: CASSTDYNSPLHF.

This chain links TRBV6-1 with TRBJ1-2; no reliable D call. Between the trimmed V and J ends, which lost 6 bases and 5 bases, there was a span of 7 bases. Germline V lookup: CDR1 MNHNS, CDR2 SASEGT. The CDR3 has 11 residues. DNA for the CDR3: TGTGCCAGCAGGGATTCTTATGGCTACACCTTC. Its protein is CASRDSYGYTF.